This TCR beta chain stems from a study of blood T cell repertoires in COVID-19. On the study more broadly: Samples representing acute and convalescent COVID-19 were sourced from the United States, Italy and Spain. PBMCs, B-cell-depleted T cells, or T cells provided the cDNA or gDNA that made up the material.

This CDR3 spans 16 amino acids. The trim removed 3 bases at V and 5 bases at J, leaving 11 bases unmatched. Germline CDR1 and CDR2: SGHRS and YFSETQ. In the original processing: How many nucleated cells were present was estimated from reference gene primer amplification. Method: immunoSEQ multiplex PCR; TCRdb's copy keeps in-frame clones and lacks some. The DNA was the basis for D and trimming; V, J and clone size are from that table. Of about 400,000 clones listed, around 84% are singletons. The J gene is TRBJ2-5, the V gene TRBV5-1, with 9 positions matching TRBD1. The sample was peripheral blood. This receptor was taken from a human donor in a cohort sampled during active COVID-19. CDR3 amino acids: CASSSTGTGWTETQYF. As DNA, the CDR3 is TGCGCCAGCAGCTCAACCGGGACAGGGTGGACGGAGACCCAGTACTTC.